This T cell receptor (beta chain) was profiled in a study of blood T cell repertoires in COVID-19. Exposed volunteers were people who met a COVID-19 case within 2 weeks before study entry. The method was immunoSEQ multiplex PCR; TCRdb's version includes in-frame clones alone and lacks a portion of them. Of over 200,000 clones listed, over 70% are singletons. Germline V CDR1 and CDR2: SGHNT, YYREEE (reference sequence). This CDR3 is built from 16 residues. The V and J ends lost 0 bases and 2 bases, in that order; junction bases with no gene match: 5. The chain recombines TRBV5-4 with TRBJ1-5; TRBD1 matches at 7 bases. Source material: PBMCs or T cells enriched from blood (not recorded which). The TCR was taken from a woman in her 30s who had been exposed to COVID-19. CDR3 nucleotides: TGTGCCAGCAGCTTGGGCTCCGGACAGGGCAATCAGCCCCAGCATTTT. This sequence encodes CASSLGSGQGNQPQHF.